Listed below are T cell receptor beta chains from one sample, sequenced in a study of T cell responses to AZD1222 COVID-19 vaccine. Profiled with immunoSEQ multiplex PCR; TCRdb holds only in-frame clones, not every one. Counted here are around 100,000 clones, 91% occurring once; the ten biggest clones make up under 50%. Sequences were derived from peripheral blood, sampled on day 0 of AZD1222 vaccination. All receptors come from an adult in good health. Each CDR3 is given with its conserved first and last residue. The D gene is left open where the match is weak. A clone size is listed for some rows: how often the clone was seen (once, few, many), or a class if it is expanded.

TRBV27	TRBJ2-1	NA	NA	TGTGCCAGCAGGGGTGTTCAAACCGGCCACAATGAGCAGTTCTTC	CASRGVQTGHNEQFF
TRBV10-2	TRBJ1-1	NA	NA	TGCGCCACAACTCCCGTAGGGTCGAACACTGAAGCTTTCTTT	CATTPVGSNTEAFF
TRBV18	TRBJ2-1	NA	TRBD2	TGTGCCAGCTCACCTCTTGCGGGAGGGGCCAGTGAGCAGTTCTTC	CASSPLAGGASEQFF
TRBV6-5	TRBJ2-7	NA	TRBD1	TGTGCCAGCAGTCCCAGGGGGCTTTCATACGAGCAGTACTTC	CASSPRGLSYEQYF
TRBV4-1	TRBJ1-4	NA	NA	TGCGCCAGCAGCCAAGGGGAGCAGGCAGCCAATGAAAAACTGTTTTTT	CASSQGEQAANEKLFF
TRBV11-2	TRBJ2-7	NA	NA	TGTGCCAGCAGCCTCGGACAGCCCTACGAGCAGTACTTC	CASSLGQPYEQYF
TRBV5-6	TRBJ2-5	NA	NA	TGTGCCAGCAGCCGGTTTGGGGAGGAAGAGACCCAGTACTTC	CASSRFGEEETQYF
TRBV5-5	TRBJ1-6	NA	NA	TGTGCCAGCAGCTTGGAGGCAGGAAATTCACCCCTCCACTTT	CASSLEAGNSPLHF
TRBV5-1	TRBJ2-3	NA	NA	TGCGCCAGCAGCTTGGAACCAGGGGCTGGAGCAGATACGCAGTATTTT	CASSLEPGAGADTQYF
TRBV3-1/TRBV3-2	TRBJ1-1	NA	NA	TGTGCCAGCACCCCCGGGCAGGGCCTCATGAACACTGAAGCTTTCTTT	CASTPGQGLMNTEAFF
TRBV18	TRBJ1-2	once	NA	TGTGCCAGCTCACCTGGACTCCCAGGGGGCTACACCTTC	CASSPGLPGGYTF
TRBV7-9	TRBJ1-2	NA	NA	TGTGCCAGCAGCTTAAACCGTCTCAAACAGGGAGGAGGCTACACCTTC	CASSLNRLKQGGGYTF
TRBV3-1/TRBV3-2	TRBJ1-4	once	TRBD1	TGTGCCAGCAGCCAGTCCTGGGGGACAGGGTATGAAAAACTGTTTTTT	CASSQSWGTGYEKLFF
TRBV19	TRBJ2-1	NA	NA	TGTGCCAGTAGGGCCCTAGTGGGGTCCTACAATGAGCAGTTCTTC	CASRALVGSYNEQFF
TRBV9	TRBJ1-1	once	NA	TGTGCCAGCAGCCTAACCGACAGGCCCCCCCGGGCTGAAGCTTTCTTT	CASSLTDRPPRAEAFF
TRBV12-3/TRBV12-4	TRBJ1-2	once	NA	TGTGCCAGCACCCCAGGGAACTATGGCTACACCTTC	CASTPGNYGYTF
TRBV7-2	TRBJ1-2	NA	TRBD1	TGTGCCAGCAGTCCGGGACAGGGGAACTATGGCTACACCTTC	CASSPGQGNYGYTF
TRBV3-1/TRBV3-2	TRBJ2-1	NA	TRBD2	TGTGCCAGCAGCACAACTAGCGGCTACAATGAGCAGTTCTTC	CASSTTSGYNEQFF
TRBV11-2	TRBJ2-3	NA	NA	TGTGCCAGCAGCCAAAGGGGATTTTACACAGATACGCAGTATTTT	CASSQRGFYTDTQYF
TRBV9	TRBJ2-3	NA	TRBD2	TGTGCCAGAAAAGGGGCAATGGAATCAGCGGGATTCACAGATACGCAGTATTTT	CARKGAMESAGFTDTQYF
TRBV5-1	TRBJ1-2	NA	TRBD1	TGCGCCAGCAGCCCGACAGGGTGGGGTAACTATGGCTACACCTTC	CASSPTGWGNYGYTF
TRBV5-1	TRBJ2-7	NA	NA	TGCGCCAGCAGCTTGGACTACGAGCAGTACTTC	CASSLDYEQYF
TRBV28	TRBJ2-1	NA	TRBD2	TGTGCCAGCAGTTGGGAGGGGGCGAGGACTAGCGGATACAATGAGCAGTTCTTC	CASSWEGARTSGYNEQFF
TRBV27	TRBJ2-5	NA	NA	TGTGCCAGCAGTCGGGGGACTTTTCCGGAAGAGACCCAGTACTTC	CASSRGTFPEETQYF
TRBV19	TRBJ2-3	NA	NA	TGTGCCAGTAAAATACGGGGGCTCAGCACAGATACGCAGTATTTT	CASKIRGLSTDTQYF
TRBV6-2/TRBV6-3	TRBJ2-4	NA	NA	TGTGCCAGCAGTTACGGGGTACTAGCCAAAAACATTCAGTACTTC	CASSYGVLAKNIQYF
TRBV11-2	TRBJ2-5	NA	NA	TGTGCCAGCAGCTTAGGGGCCGGAGAGACCCAGTACTTC	CASSLGAGETQYF
TRBV2	TRBJ1-6	NA	TRBD1	TGTGCCAGCAAACAGGGGGTCTATAATTCACCCCTCCACTTT	CASKQGVYNSPLHF
TRBV27	TRBJ2-7	few	NA	TGTGCCAGCAGCTACTCCTCTAGTTACGGCTCCTACGAGCAGTACTTC	CASSYSSSYGSYEQYF
TRBV7-8	TRBJ2-7	NA	NA	TGTGCCAGCAGCTTAGAGGTGTTTAGGGGCGAGCAGTACTTC	CASSLEVFRGEQYF
TRBV20-1	TRBJ2-7	once	NA	TGCAGTGCTAGTCGGGATAACTACGAGCAGTACTTC	CSASRDNYEQYF
TRBV19	TRBJ1-1	NA	NA	TGTGCCAGTAGTCTAGACACGGGACGGAGTATGAACACTGAAGCTTTCTTT	CASSLDTGRSMNTEAFF
TRBV5-6	TRBJ1-1	NA	NA	TGTGCCGGCAGCTTGGCAGGGAACACTGAAGCTTTCTTT	CAGSLAGNTEAFF
TRBV3-1/TRBV3-2	TRBJ1-3	NA	NA	TGTGCCAGCAGCCAAGATTCCGATGGAAACACCATATATTTT	CASSQDSDGNTIYF
TRBV3-1/TRBV3-2	TRBJ1-3	NA	NA	TGTGCCAGCAGCCAAGGAGGCTCTGGAAACACCATATATTTT	CASSQGGSGNTIYF
TRBV14	TRBJ1-2	NA	NA	TGTGCCAGCAGCCAAGGACTGATACGGGGAGTGAACTATGGCTACACCTTC	CASSQGLIRGVNYGYTF
TRBV11-2	TRBJ2-5	NA	NA	TGTGCCAGCAGCTTAGGTCAACAAGAGACCCAGTACTTC	CASSLGQQETQYF
TRBV4-1	TRBJ1-4	NA	TRBD1	TGCGCCAGCAGCCAAGTAAGGAGGGACAGGGTGGAGCCGGGCGAAAAACTGTTTTTT	CASSQVRRDRVEPGEKLFF
TRBV25-1	TRBJ2-2	NA	NA	TGTGCCAGCAGTGAATTGATTAGCAGGAACACCGGGGAGCTGTTTTTT	CASSELISRNTGELFF
TRBV3-1/TRBV3-2	TRBJ2-1	NA	TRBD2	TGTGCCAGCAGCCAAGTATTAGCGGGAAATCCGCGGTTCTTC	CASSQVLAGNPRFF
TRBV28	TRBJ1-3	NA	NA	TGTGCCAGCATCCTATACATCGGGACTGGAAACACCATATATTTT	CASILYIGTGNTIYF
TRBV19	TRBJ1-5	once	TRBD1	TGTGCCAGTAGTATAGGTGGACAGGGTGGGCAGCCCCAGCATTTT	CASSIGGQGGQPQHF
TRBV10-3	TRBJ1-1	NA	NA	TGTGCCATCAGTAGTCAGTTTGAGGTGACTGAAGCTTTCTTT	CAISSQFEVTEAFF
TRBV19	TRBJ2-7	NA	TRBD1	TGTGCCAGTAGTAAGGTACAGGGGGAAGTGCAGTACTTC	CASSKVQGEVQYF